This T cell receptor (beta chain) was retrieved from a study of blood T cells in healthy people across ages. Study observations and caveats: Significant beta diversity loss was already apparent by age roughly 40, declining roughly linearly.

The authors ran a second PCR of roughly 6 to 12 cycles using a sample-barcoded 5' primer and a J-beta primer mix. Tagging of each cDNA molecule was performed by a template-switch adaptor with 12 random nucleotides. Via MiXCR, TCRdb re-called the 5' RACE reads, giving one row per CDR3 protein. The sample includes under 2,000,000 distinct CDR3 sequences, around 48% of them seen just once. In the case of this clonotype: Its antigen is undetermined.

Trimming cost V 6 bases and J 7 bases, with 12 bases left between them. This CDR3 comprises 12 residues. The germline CDR1 and CDR2 sequences are MNHEY and SVGAGI. The V and J genes are TRBV6-5 and TRBJ1-2; D remains unclear. This receptor was obtained from a woman aged 40-49 years in good health. The sample comprised blood. In nucleotides, the CDR3 is TGTGCCAGCAGAAGGCCGACCGGTGGCTACACCTTC. Translating it yields CASRRPTGGYTF.